The sequence of this T cell receptor beta chain was determined in a study of graft-versus-host responses after intestinal transplantation. As for the study in general: All of the recipients had induction that used anti-thymocyte globulin, then tacrolimus and steroids for roughly three years.

Investigators treated the graft tissue so that it released intraepithelial and lamina propria lymphocytes. Produced via immunoSEQ multiplex PCR; TCRdb's table is partial and in-frame only. The sample records fewer than 15,000 clones, under 70% being singletons. This clone is medium-sized in the sample. Germline V gives CDR1 LNHDA, CDR2 SQIVND (reference sequence). The CDR3 contains 12 residues. The J segment lost 7 bases and the V segment lost 6 bases, leaving 2 bases of the junction unmatched. The input for sequencing was ileum tissue, taken almost 700 days after intestinal transplantation. J is TRBJ1-5 and V is TRBV19, with 8 bases identical to TRBD1. This TCR derives from a human patient who received an intestinal transplant, so some T cells may come from the graft donor. The CDR3 sequence: CASRSGGQPQHF. CDR3 bases: TGTGCCAGTAGGTCAGGGGGCCAGCCCCAGCATTTT.